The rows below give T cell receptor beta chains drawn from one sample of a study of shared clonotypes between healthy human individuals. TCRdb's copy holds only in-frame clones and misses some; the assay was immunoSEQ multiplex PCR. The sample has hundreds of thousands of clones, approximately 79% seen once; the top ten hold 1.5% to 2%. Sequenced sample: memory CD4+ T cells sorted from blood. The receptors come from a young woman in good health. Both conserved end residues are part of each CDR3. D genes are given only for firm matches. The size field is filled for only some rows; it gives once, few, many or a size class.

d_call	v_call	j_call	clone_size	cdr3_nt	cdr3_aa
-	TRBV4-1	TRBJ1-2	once	TGCGCCAGCAGTCAATACCTCCCTGGGGGTTTCTATGGCTACACCTTC	CASSQYLPGGFYGYTF
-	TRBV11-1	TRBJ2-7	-	TGTGCCAGCAGCTTAGGGGAGGCCGCCTACTACGAGCAGTACTTC	CASSLGEAAYYEQYF
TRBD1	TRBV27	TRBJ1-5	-	TGTGCCAGCAGTGCGATGGGACAGGGTTTCAATCAGCCCCAGCATTTT	CASSAMGQGFNQPQHF
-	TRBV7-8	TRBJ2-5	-	TGTGCCAGCAGCTTAGCGCTCCTAGCAGGGGAGACCCAGTACTTC	CASSLALLAGETQYF
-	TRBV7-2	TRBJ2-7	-	TGTGCCAGCAGCTTAGAATGGCAGGGGCCCTACGAGCAGTACTTC	CASSLEWQGPYEQYF
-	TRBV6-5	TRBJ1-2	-	TGTGCCAGCAGTTTCGACAGAACATCCTATGGCTACACCTTC	CASSFDRTSYGYTF
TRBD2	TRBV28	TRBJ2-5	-	TGTGCCAGCAGCGGACTAGCGGGAGGGCTCGGAAAGACCCAGTACTTC	CASSGLAGGLGKTQYF
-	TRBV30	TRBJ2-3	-	TGTGCCTGTGGGGCGCAGTATTTT	CACGAQYF
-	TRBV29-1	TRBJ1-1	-	TGCAGCGTTAGCCGGATGAACACTGAAGCTTTCTTT	CSVSRMNTEAFF
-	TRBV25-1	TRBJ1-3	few	TGTGCCAGCAGTGAATCTAAGCTCGGCACAGGATCTGGAAACACCATATATTTT	CASSESKLGTGSGNTIYF
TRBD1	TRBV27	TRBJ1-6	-	TGTGCCAGCCGGCGGGACAGCGGGAATAATTCACCCCTCCACTTT	CASRRDSGNNSPLHF
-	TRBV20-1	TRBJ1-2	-	TGCAGTAGTTATCTAGATGGCTACACCTTC	CSSYLDGYTF
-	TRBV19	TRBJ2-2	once	TGTGCCAGTAGTCCCCAGGGCCCCCCCTACACCGGGGAGCTGTTTTTT	CASSPQGPPYTGELFF
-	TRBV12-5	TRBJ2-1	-	TGTGCTAGTGGTGCTTACAATGAGCAGTTCTTC	CASGAYNEQFF
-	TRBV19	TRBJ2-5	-	TGTGCCAGTAGTGGGGACACCAACCAAGAGACCCAGTACTTC	CASSGDTNQETQYF